This passage covers 13 T cell receptor beta chains from one sample sequenced in a study of response to subunit inactivated influenza vaccine. TCRdb used MiXCR to reprocess the RT-PCR reads, holding one entry per CDR3 protein. The sample includes about 500,000 distinct CDR3 sequences, more than 15% of them seen just once. Source: CD4+ T cells sorted from PBMCs, taken less than 30 months after vaccination. The receptors were gathered from a man aged 45-69 years who received an inactivated influenza vaccine.

This clonotype has only a few counts. One end of the junction varies from germline; a read error may be responsible. This sequence joins TRBV10-3 and TRBJ2-5; D is ambiguous. This CDR3 contains 15 residues. Germline values: CDR1 ENHRY, CDR2 SYGVKD. The CDR3 reads CAISEFKDGQGTQYF. In DNA form, the CDR3 reads TGTGCCATCAGTGAATTTAAGGACGGTCAAGGGACCCAGTACTTC.

This clonotype was seen only a few times. The rearrangement uses TRBV4-3 and TRBJ1-1; 10 positions agree with TRBD1. The CDR3 totals 17 residues. Germline assignment: CDR1 LGHNA and CDR2 YSLEER. V was clipped by 0 bases and J by 0 bases; unmatched bases: 4. The CDR3 here is CASSQDPGQGVNTEAFF. For the CDR3, the DNA is TGCGCCAGCAGCCAAGATCCAGGACAGGGGGTGAACACTGAAGCTTTCTTT.

This clonotype was counted ten times or more. V usage is TRBV20-1 and J usage is TRBJ2-3; D is unclear. Germline V gene data show CDR1 as DFQATT and CDR2 as SNEGSKA (reference sequence). V gave up 5 bases and J gave up 2 bases, with 14 bases separating them. The CDR3 is 14 residues long. CDR3 loop: CSASQTINTDTQYF. In DNA, the CDR3 is TGCAGTGCTTCTCAAACTATAAACACAGATACGCAGTATTTT.

This chain connects TRBV30 to TRBJ2-1, with 7 positions matching TRBD1. The CDR3 runs 16 residues. J lost 8 bases, V lost 2 bases, and 15 bases had no gene match. Germline V lookup: CDR1 GTSNPN, CDR2 SVGIG (reference sequence). The CDR3 nucleotides are TGTGCCTGGAGTCTACCCCGACAGGGTGAGGAGGATGAGCAGTTCTTC. It yields the protein CAWSLPRQGEEDEQFF. Full variable domain (rest looked up from reference TRBV30 and TRBJ2-1): SQTIHQWPATLVQPVGSPLSLECTVEGTSNPNLYWYRQAAGRGLQLLFYSVGIGQISSEVPQNLSASRPQDRQFILSSKKLLLSDSGFYLCAWSLPRQGEEDEQFFGPGTRLTVL.

The chain combines TRBV12-5 with TRBJ2-1; D may be TRBD1 (6 bases). Germline loops: CDR1 LGHNT, CDR2 FRNRAP. The CDR3 runs to 15 residues. Trimming removed 0 bases from V and 4 bases from J, with 10 bases in between. The CDR3 region has the DNA TGTGCTAGTGGTTTGGTAGTTGGACAGTACAATGAGCAGTTCTTC. Encoded protein: CASGLVVGQYNEQFF.

This clonotype appeared many times. This chain uses TRBV12-3 or TRBV12-4 with TRBJ2-3; no clear D gene. Trimming took off 3 bases at V and 0 bases at J, with 13 bases between the two ends. This CDR3 region has 16 residues. In DNA, the CDR3 is TGTGCCAGCAGTTTTGATCCACGCCGTAGCACAGATACGCAGTATTTT. Translating it yields CASSFDPRRSTDTQYF.

The chain couples TRBV14 to TRBJ1-1; maybe TRBD1 (6 bases). Germline V lookup: CDR1 SGHDN, CDR2 FVKESK. The length of the CDR3 is 15 residues. V shed 5 bases and J shed 2 bases, with 15 bases lying between them. CDR3 amino acids: CASSKKDRINTEAFF. The CDR3, as DNA: TGTGCCAGCAGCAAAAAGGACAGAATTAACACTGAAGCTTTCTTT.

This clonotype has at least ten counts. The chain employs TRBV20-1 and TRBJ2-1; tentative D call: TRBD2 (6 bases). The CDR3 covers 15 residues. Trimming took 0 bases from V and 3 from J, leaving 12 bases between them. Germline lookup yields CDR1 DFQATT and CDR2 SNEGSKA (reference sequence). CDR3: CSARERRGLYNEQFF. CDR3 DNA: TGCAGTGCTAGAGAAAGGCGGGGACTCTACAATGAGCAGTTCTTC.

The V call is TRBV20-1, the J call TRBJ2-1; 12 nucleotides agree with TRBD2. J was trimmed by 8 bases and V by 0 bases; bases with no gene match: 5. The CDR3 has 15 amino acids. Germline V lookup: CDR1 DFQATT, CDR2 SNEGSKA (reference sequence). The CDR3 loop reads CSAREYTSGRHEQFF. CDR3 sequence (DNA): TGCAGTGCTAGAGAGTATACTAGCGGGAGGCATGAGCAGTTCTTC.

This clonotype was counted a few times. The chain joins TRBV7-9 to TRBJ2-3, with 7 bases matching TRBD2. The trim removed 0 bases at V and 0 bases at J, leaving 6 bases unmatched. From germline, CDR1 is SEHNR and CDR2 FQNEAQ (reference sequence). The CDR3 spans 17 residues. CDR3 DNA sequence: TGTGCCAGCAGCTTAGCGGTTGGTAGCGGGAGCACAGATACGCAGTATTTT. It translates to CASSLAVGSGSTDTQYF.

CDR3 sequence (DNA): TGTGCCATCAGTGGGGGGACAGGGGGCGAATTACAGTACTTC. Encoded protein: CAISGGTGGELQYF. V usage is TRBV10-3 and J usage is TRBJ2-7, with 12 bases aligning to TRBD1. The CDR3 is 14 amino acids. The germline gives CDR1 ENHRY, CDR2 SYGVKD. J was trimmed by 10 bases and V by 4 bases; bases with no gene match: 8.

This clonotype was seen repeatedly, ten times or more. The gene calls are TRBV29-1 and TRBJ2-7; the match to TRBD1 covers 7 bases. V was pared by 7 bases and J by 3 bases, with 3 bases of the junction left unmatched. The CDR3 sequence is 11 residues long. Germline V gene sequence: CDR1 SQVTM, CDR2 ANQGSEA. The DNA for the CDR3 is TGCAGCGCGGGACAGCGCTACGAGCAGTACTTC. As protein: CSAGQRYEQYF.

This clonotype was detected a few times. This chain connects TRBV29-1 to TRBJ1-4; no definite D call. V was clipped by 6 bases and J by 0 bases, with 8 bases between them. The CDR3 loop spans 13 amino acids. The germline gives CDR1 SQVTM, CDR2 ANQGSEA. The CDR3 region is CSVQPATNEKLFF. The CDR3 nucleotides are TGCAGCGTCCAACCTGCAACTAATGAAAAACTGTTTTTT.